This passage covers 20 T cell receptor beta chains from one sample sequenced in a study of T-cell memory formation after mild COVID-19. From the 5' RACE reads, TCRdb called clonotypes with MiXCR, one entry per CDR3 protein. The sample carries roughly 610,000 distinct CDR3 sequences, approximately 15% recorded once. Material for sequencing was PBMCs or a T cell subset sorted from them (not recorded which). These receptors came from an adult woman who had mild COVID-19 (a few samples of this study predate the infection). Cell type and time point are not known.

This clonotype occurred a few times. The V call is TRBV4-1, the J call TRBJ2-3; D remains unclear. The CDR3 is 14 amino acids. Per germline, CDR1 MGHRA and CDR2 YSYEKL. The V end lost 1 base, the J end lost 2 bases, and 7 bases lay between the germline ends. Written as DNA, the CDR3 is TGCGCCAGCAGCCAAGTCGGTCCCACAGATACGCAGTATTTT. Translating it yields CASSQVGPTDTQYF.

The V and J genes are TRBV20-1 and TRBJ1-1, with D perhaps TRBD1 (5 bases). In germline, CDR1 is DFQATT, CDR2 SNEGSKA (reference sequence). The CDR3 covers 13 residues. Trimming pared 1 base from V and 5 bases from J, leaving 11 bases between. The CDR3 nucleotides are TGCAGTGCTAGAGGGGCTCAGGGTACTGAAGCTTTCTTT. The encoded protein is CSARGAQGTEAFF.

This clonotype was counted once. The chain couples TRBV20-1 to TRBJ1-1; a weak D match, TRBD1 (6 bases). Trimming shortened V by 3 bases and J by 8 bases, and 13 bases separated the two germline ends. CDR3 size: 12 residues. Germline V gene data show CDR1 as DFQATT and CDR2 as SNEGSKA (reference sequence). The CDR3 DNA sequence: TGCAGTGCTAGTGCGGGGGCAGGCGAAGCTTTCTTT. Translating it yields CSASAGAGEAFF.

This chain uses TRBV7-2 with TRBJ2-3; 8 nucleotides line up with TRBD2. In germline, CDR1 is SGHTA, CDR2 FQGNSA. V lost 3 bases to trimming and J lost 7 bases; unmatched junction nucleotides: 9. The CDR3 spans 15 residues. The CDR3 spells CASSFKPGLGNTQYF. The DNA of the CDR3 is TGTGCCAGCAGCTTTAAACCGGGACTAGGCAATACGCAGTATTTT.

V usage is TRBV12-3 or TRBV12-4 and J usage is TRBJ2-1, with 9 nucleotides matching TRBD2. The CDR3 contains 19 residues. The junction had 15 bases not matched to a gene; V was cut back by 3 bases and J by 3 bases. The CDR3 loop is CASSFPFRALAGVYNEQFF. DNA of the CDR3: TGTGCCAGCAGTTTCCCATTCCGGGCTTTAGCGGGAGTCTACAATGAGCAGTTCTTC.

CDR3 in amino acids: CAWSIQGGTEAFF. The CDR3 DNA is TGTGCCTGGAGTATACAGGGCGGCACTGAAGCTTTCTTT. J is TRBJ1-1 and V is TRBV30; D may be TRBD1 (6 bases). Per germline, CDR1 GTSNPN and CDR2 SVGIG (reference sequence). The CDR3 is made up of 13 amino acids. V lost 2 bases and J 4 bases, leaving 11 bases between the germline ends.

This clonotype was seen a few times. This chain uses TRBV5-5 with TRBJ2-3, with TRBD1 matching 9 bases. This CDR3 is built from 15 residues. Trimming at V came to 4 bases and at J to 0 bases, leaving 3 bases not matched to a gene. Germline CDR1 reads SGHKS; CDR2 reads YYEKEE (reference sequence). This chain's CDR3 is CASSVGTGSTDTQYF. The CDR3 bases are TGTGCCAGCAGCGTCGGGACAGGGAGCACAGATACGCAGTATTTT.

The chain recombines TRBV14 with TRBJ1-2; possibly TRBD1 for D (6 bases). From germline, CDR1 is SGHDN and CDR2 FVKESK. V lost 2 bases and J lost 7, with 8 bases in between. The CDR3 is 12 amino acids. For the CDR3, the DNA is TGTGCCAGCAGCCAAACAGGGTTTGGCTACACCTTC. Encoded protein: CASSQTGFGYTF. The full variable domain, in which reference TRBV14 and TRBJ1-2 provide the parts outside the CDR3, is EAGVTQFPSHSVIEKGQTVTLRCDPISGHDNLYWYRRVMGKEIKFLLHFVKESKQDESGMPNNRFLAERTGGTYSTLKVQPAELEDSGVYFCASSQTGFGYTFGSGTRLTVV.

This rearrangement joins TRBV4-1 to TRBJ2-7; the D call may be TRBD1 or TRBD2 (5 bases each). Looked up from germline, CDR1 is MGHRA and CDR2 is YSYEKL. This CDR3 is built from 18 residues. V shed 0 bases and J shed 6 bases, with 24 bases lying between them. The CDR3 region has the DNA TGCGCCAGCAGCCAAGAGGTCCTTTTGAGGGGCGAACCCCTCGAGCAGTACTTC. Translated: CASSQEVLLRGEPLEQYF.

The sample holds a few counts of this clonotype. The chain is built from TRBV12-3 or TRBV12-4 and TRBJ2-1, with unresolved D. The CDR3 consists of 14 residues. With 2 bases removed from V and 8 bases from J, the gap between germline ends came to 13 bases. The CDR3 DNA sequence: TGTGCCAGCAGTTTATTACGTAGCAGCGATGAGCAGTTCTTC. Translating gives CASSLLRSSDEQFF.

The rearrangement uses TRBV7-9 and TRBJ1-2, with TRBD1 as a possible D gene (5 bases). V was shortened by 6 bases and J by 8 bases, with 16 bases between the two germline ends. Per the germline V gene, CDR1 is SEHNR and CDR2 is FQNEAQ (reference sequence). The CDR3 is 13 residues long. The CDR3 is CASRSGGDEGYTF. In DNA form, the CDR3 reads TGTGCCAGCAGATCGGGGGGGGACGAGGGCTACACCTTC.

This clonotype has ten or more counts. Here the CDR3 reads CSGGEKETQYF. The CDR3 coding sequence is TGCAGCGGTGGGGAGAAAGAGACCCAGTACTTC. V is TRBV29-1 and J is TRBJ2-5; perhaps TRBD2 as D (5 bases). V lost 7 bases, J lost 3 bases, and 9 bases lay in between. The CDR3 totals 11 residues. Germline loops: CDR1 SQVTM, CDR2 ANQGSEA.

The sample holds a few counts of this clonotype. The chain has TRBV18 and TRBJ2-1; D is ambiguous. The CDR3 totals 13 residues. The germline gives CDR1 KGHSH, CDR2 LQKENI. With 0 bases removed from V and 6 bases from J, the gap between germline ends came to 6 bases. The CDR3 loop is CASSPPSSNEQFF. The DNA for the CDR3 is TGTGCCAGCTCACCACCGAGTAGCAATGAGCAGTTCTTC.

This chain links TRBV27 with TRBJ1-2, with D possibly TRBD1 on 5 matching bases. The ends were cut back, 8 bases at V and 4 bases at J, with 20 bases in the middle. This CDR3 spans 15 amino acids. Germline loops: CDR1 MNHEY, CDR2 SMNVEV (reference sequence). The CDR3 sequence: CASGRELQGIYGYTF. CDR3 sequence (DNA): TGTGCCAGCGGTCGGGAACTCCAGGGTATCTATGGCTACACCTTC.

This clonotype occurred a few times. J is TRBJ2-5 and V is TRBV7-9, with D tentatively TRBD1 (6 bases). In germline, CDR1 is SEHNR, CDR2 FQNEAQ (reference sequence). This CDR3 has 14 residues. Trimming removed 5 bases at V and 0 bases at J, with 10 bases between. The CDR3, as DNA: TGTGCCAGCAGCGGTCGGACAGACCAAGAGACCCAGTACTTC. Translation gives CASSGRTDQETQYF.

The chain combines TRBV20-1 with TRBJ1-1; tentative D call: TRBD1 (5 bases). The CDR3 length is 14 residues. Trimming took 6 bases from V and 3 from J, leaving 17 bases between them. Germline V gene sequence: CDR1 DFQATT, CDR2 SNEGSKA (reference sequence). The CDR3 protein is CSAPGPGSHTEAFF. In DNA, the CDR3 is TGCAGTGCCCCCGGGCCAGGGTCGCACACTGAAGCTTTCTTT.

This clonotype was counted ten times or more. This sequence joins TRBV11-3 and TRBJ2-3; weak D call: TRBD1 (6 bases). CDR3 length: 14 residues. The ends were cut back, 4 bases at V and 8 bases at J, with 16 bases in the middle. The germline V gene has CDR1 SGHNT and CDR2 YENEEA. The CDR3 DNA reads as TGTGCCAGCAGCTCGGACACTATAGGGGGTACGCAGTATTTT. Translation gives CASSSDTIGGTQYF.

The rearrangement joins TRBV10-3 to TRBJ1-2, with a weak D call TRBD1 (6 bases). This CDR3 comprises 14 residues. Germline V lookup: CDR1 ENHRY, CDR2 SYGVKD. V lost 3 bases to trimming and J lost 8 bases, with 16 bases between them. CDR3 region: CAISDYIQGEGYTF. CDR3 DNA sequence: TGTGCCATCAGTGATTATATACAGGGAGAAGGCTACACCTTC.

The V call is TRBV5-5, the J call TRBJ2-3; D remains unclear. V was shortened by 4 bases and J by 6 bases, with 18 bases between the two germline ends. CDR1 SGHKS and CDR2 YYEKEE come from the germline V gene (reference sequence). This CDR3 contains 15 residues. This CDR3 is CASSEAPVLVDTQYF. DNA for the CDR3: TGTGCCAGCAGCGAAGCGCCGGTCCTAGTTGATACGCAGTATTTT.

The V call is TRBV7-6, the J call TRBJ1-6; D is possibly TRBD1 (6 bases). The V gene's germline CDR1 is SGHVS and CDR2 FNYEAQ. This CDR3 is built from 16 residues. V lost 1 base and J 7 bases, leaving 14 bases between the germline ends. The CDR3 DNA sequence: TGTGCCAGCAGCTTAGTTTCGGGACAAGGCAATTCACCCCTCCACTTT. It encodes CASSLVSGQGNSPLHF.